The TCR beta chain described here comes from a study of neurological immune-mediated disorders. The CDR3 is 14 amino acids. Per germline, CDR1 SGHVS and CDR2 FQNEAQ. Trimming removed 3 bases at V and 7 bases at J, with 12 bases between. The cDNA was produced through 5'RACE with 10-nucleotide random UMIs. TCRdb fed the 5' RACE reads into MiXCR, producing one record per CDR3 protein. Here the sample spans tens of thousands of distinct CDR3 sequences, about 3.7% being singletons. This clonotype was seen repeatedly, ten times or more. The V call is TRBV7-8, the J call TRBJ1-4; D uncertain. The sequencing sample was made of PBMCs. The TCR originated in a man aged 35-49 years with multiple sclerosis. This CDR3 is CASSFGDLGEKLFF. The CDR3 DNA reads TGTGCCAGCAGCTTCGGAGATTTGGGTGAAAAACTGTTTTTT. Combining the CDR3 with reference TRBV7-8 and TRBJ1-4 gives the whole variable domain GAGVSQSPRYKVAKRGQDVALRCDPISGHVSLFWYQQALGQGPEFLTYFQNEAQLDKSGLPSDRFFAERPEGSVSTLKIQRTQQEDSAVYLCASSFGDLGEKLFFGSGTQLSVL.